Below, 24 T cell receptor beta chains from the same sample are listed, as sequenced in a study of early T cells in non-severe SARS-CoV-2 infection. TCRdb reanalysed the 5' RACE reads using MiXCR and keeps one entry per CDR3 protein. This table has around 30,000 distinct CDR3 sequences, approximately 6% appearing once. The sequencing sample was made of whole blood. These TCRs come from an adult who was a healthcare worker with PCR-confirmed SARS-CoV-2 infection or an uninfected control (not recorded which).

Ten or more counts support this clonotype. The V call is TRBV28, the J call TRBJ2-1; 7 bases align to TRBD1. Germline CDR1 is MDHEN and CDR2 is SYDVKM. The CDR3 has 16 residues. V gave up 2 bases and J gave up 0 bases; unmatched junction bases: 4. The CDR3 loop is CASSLLQGISYNEQFF. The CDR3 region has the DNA TGTGCCAGCAGTTTACTACAGGGGATCTCCTACAATGAGCAGTTCTTC.

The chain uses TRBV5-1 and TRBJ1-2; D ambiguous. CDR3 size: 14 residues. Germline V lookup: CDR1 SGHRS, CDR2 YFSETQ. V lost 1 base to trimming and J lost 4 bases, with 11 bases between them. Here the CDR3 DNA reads TGCGCCAGCAGCTTGACATCCGGGTCCTATGGCTACACCTTC. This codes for CASSLTSGSYGYTF.

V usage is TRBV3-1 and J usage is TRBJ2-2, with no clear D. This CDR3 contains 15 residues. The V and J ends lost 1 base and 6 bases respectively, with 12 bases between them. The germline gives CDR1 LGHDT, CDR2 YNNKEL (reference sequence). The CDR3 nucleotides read TGTGCCAGCAGCCAAGTCGCGAGATCCCCCGGGGAGCTGTTTTTT. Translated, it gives CASSQVARSPGELFF. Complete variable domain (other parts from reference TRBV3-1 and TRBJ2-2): DTAVSQTPKYLVTQMGNDKSIKCEQNLGHDTMYWYKQDSKKFLKIMFSYNNKELIINETVPNRFSPKSPDKAHLNLHINSLELGDSAVYFCASSQVARSPGELFFGEGSRLTVL.

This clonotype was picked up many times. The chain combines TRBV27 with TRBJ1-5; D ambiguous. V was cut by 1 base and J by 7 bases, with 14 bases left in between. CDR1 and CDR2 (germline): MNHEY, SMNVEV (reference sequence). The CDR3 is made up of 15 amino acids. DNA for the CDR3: TGTGCCAGCAGTTTATATCCCGACGGATCCCAGCCCCAGCATTTT. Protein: CASSLYPDGSQPQHF.

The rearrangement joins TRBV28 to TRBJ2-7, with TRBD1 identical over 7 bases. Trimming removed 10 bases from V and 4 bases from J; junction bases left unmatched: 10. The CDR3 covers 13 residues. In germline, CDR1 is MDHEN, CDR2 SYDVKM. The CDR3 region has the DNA TGTGCCACTCTCCGTAGGGGACAGTACGAGCAGTACTTC. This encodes CATLRRGQYEQYF.

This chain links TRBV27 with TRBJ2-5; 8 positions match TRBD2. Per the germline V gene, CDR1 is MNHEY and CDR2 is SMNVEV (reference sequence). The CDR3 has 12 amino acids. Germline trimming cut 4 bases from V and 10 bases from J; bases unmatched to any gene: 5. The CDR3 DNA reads TGTGCCAGCAGTTCGGGACTAGAGGACCAGTACTTC. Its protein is CASSSGLEDQYF.

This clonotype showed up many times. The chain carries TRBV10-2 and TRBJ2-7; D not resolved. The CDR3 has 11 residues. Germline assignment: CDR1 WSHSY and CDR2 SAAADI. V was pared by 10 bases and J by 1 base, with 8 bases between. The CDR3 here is CATKLSYEQYF. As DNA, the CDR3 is TGCGCCACCAAGCTTTCCTACGAGCAGTACTTC.

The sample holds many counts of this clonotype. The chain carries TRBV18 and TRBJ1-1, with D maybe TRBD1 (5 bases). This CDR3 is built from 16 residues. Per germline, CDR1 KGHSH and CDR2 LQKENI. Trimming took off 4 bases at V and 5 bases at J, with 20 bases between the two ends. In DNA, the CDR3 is TGTGCCAGCTCACTTCCGGGCTCTCCGGGGGGGACTGAAGCTTTCTTT. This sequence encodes CASSLPGSPGGTEAFF.

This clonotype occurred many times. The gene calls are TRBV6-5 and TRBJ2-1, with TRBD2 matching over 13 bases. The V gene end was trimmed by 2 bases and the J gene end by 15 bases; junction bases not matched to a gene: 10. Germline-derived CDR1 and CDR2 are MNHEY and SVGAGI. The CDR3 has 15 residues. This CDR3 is CASSYGGTSGDPRFF. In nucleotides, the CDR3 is TGTGCCAGCAGTTACGGGGGGACTAGCGGGGACCCTCGGTTCTTC.

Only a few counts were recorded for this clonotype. CDR3 in DNA: TGTGCCAGCAGTTTAGTGATCACAGATACGCAGTATTTT. The encoded protein is CASSLVITDTQYF. The chain uses TRBV12-3 or TRBV12-4 and TRBJ2-3; D is undetermined. This CDR3 is built from 13 residues. Trimming shortened V by 1 base and J by 2 bases, and 4 bases separated the two germline ends.

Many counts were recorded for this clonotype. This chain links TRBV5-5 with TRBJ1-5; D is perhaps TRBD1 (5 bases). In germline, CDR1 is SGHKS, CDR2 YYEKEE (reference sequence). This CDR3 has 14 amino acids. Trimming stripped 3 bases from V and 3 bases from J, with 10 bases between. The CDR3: CASSWGPNNQPQHF. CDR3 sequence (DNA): TGTGCCAGCAGCTGGGGACCGAACAATCAGCCCCAGCATTTT.

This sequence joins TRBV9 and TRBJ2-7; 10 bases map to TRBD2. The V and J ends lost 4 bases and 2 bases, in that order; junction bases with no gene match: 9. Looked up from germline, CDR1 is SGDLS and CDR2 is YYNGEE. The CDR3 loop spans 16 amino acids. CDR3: CASSPQSGRVTYEQYF. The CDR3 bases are TGTGCCAGCAGCCCCCAGAGCGGGAGGGTAACCTACGAGCAGTACTTC. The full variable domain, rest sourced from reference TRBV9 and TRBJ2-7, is DSGVTQTPKHLITATGQRVTLRCSPRSGDLSVYWYQQSLDQGLQFLIQYYNGEERAKGNILERFSAQQFPDLHSELNLSSLELGDSALYFCASSPQSGRVTYEQYFGPGTRLTVT.

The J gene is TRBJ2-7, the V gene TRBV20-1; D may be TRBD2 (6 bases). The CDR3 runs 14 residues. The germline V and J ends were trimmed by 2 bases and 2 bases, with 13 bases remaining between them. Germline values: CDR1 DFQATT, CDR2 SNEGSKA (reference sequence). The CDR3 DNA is TGCAGTGCTAGAAGTCGTAGCGGCACCTACGAGCAGTACTTC. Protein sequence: CSARSRSGTYEQYF.

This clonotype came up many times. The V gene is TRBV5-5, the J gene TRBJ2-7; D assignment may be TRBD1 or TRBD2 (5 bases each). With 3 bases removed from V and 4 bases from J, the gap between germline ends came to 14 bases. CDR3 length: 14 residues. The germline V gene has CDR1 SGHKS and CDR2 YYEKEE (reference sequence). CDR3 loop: CASSSGRTTYEQYF. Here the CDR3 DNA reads TGTGCCAGCAGCTCGGGACGGACCACTTACGAGCAGTACTTC.

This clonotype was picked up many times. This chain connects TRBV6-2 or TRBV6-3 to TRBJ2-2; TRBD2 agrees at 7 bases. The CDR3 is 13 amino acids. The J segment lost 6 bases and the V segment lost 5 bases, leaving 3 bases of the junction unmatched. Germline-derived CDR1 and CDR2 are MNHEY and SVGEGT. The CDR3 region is CASSAGEAGELFF. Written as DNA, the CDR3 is TGTGCCAGCAGTGCGGGAGAGGCCGGGGAGCTGTTTTTT.

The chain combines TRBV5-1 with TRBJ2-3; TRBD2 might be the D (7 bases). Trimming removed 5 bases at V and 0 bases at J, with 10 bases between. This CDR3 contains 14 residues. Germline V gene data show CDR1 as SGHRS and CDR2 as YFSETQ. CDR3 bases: TGCGCCAGCAGGGGGGGGCCCAGCACAGATACGCAGTATTTT. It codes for CASRGGPSTDTQYF.

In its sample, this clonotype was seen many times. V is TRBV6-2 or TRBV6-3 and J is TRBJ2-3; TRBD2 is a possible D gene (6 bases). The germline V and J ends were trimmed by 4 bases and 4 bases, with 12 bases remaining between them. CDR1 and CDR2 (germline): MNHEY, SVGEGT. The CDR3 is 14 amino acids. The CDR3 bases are TGTGCCAGCAGTTCCATCGGAGGGGCAGATACGCAGTATTTT. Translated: CASSSIGGADTQYF.

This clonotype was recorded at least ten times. The CDR3 coding sequence is TGCAGTGCCCCGTCAGGGGGCGCGGGTCAGCCCCAGCATTTT. It yields the protein CSAPSGGAGQPQHF. The chain uses TRBV20-1 and TRBJ1-5; 8 nucleotides agree with TRBD1. The CDR3 sequence is 14 residues long. Germline CDR1 is DFQATT and CDR2 is SNEGSKA (reference sequence). J was trimmed by 6 bases and V by 6 bases; bases with no gene match: 10.

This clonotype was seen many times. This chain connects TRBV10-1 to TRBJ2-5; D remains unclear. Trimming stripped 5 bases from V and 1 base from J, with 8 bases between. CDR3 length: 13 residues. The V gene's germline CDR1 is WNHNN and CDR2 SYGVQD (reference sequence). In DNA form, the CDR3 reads TGCGCCAGCAGTCGAGATTCCCAAGAGACCCAGTACTTC. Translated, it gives CASSRDSQETQYF.

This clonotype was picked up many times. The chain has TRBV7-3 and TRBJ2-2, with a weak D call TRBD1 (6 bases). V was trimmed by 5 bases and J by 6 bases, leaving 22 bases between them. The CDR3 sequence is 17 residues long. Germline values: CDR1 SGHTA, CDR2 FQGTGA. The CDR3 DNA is TGTGCCAGCAGCCCTAACAGGGAGAACTACTTGGCCGGGGAGCTGTTTTTT. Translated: CASSPNRENYLAGELFF.

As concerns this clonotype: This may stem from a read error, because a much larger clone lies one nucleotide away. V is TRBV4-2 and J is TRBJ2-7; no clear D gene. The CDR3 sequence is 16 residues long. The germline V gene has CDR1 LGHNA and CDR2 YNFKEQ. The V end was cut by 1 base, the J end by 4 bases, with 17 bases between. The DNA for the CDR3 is TGTGCCAGCAGCCAAGGGTCGCTCGGCGCCCGATACGAGCAGTACTTC. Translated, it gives CASSQGSLGARYEQYF.

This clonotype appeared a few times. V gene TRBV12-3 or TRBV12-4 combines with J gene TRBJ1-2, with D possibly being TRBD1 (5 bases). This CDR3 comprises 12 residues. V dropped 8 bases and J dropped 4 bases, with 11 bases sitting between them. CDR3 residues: CASGAYGYGYTF. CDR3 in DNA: TGTGCCAGCGGGGCATACGGCTATGGCTACACCTTC.

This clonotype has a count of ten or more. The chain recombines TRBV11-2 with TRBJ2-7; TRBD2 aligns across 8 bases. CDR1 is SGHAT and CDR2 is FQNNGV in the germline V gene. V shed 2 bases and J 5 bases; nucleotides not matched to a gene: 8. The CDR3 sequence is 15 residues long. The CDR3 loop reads CASSLSGGSGHEQYF. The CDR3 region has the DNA TGTGCCAGCAGCTTATCGGGGGGGAGCGGTCACGAGCAGTACTTC.

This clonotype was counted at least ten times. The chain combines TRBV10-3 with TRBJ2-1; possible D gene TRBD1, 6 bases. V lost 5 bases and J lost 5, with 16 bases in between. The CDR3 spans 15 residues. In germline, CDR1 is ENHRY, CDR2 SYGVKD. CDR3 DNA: TGTGCCATCAGTAGCAGGGGCGCCGGGGACAATGAGCAGTTCTTC. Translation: CAISSRGAGDNEQFF.